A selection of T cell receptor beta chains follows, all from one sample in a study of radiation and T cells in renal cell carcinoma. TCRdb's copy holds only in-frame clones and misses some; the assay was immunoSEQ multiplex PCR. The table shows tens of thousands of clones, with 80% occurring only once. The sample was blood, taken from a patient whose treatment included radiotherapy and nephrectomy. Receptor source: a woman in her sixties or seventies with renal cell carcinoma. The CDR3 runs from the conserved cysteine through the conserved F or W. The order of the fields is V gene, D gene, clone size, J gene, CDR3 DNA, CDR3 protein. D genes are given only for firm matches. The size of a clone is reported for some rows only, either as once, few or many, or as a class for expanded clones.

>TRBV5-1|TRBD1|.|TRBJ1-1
TGCGCCAGCAGCTTGGGGACAGGGTTAAGAATGAACACTGAAGCTTTCTTT
CASSLGTGLRMNTEAFF
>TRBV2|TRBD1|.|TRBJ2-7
TGTGCCAGCAGGCGACAGGGCCAGACCTACGAGCAGTACTTC
CASRRQGQTYEQYF
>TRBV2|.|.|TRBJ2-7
TGTGCCAGCAGTGTTACAGAAACCTACGAGCAGTACTTC
CASSVTETYEQYF
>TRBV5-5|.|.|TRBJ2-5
TGTGCCAGCAGCTTGGAGGGTAAACTGTGGGAGACCCAGTACTTC
CASSLEGKLWETQYF
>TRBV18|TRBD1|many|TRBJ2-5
TGTGCCAGCTCAACGGACAGGAGGGAGACCCAGTACTTC
CASSTDRRETQYF
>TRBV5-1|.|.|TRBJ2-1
TGCGCCAGCAGCGCCAGGGGGACTAGCTCCTACAATGAGCAGTTCTTC
CASSARGTSSYNEQFF
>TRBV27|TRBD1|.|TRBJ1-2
TGTGCCAGCAGTTTACGAGGAGGAGGACAGGTGAACTATGGCTACACCTTC
CASSLRGGGQVNYGYTF
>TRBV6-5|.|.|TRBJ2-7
TGTGCCAGCAGTTTCTCCCACGGGGGCTACGAGCAGTACTTC
CASSFSHGGYEQYF
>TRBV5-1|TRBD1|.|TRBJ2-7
TGCGCCAGCAGCTTGGAGGGGGCCTTCAGCTCCTACGAGCAGTACTTC
CASSLEGAFSSYEQYF
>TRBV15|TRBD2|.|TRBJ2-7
TGTGCCACCAGCAGAGACGCGGGGCGACTAGCGGGAGTCGAGCAGTACTTC
CATSRDAGRLAGVEQYF
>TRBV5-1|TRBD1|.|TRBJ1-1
TGCGCCAGCAGCTCGCAAACAGGGGGATTTGGTGTGAACACTGAAGCTTTCTTT
CASSSQTGGFGVNTEAFF
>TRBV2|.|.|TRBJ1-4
TGTGCCAGCAGTGAAACGGCAGGGATGAGTGAAAAACTGTTTTTT
CASSETAGMSEKLFF
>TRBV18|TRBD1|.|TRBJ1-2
TGTGCCAGCTCACCACCGGAACAGGGGGCGTTTGGCTACACCTTC
CASSPPEQGAFGYTF
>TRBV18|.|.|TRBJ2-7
TGTGCCAGCTCACCATATGACCGGCAGGAGCAGTACTTC
CASSPYDRQEQYF
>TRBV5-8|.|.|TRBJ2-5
TGTGCCAGCAGCTCGGGGACGGAGGAAGAGACCCAGTACTTC
CASSSGTEEETQYF
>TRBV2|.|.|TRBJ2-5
TGTGCCAACAGTGTTTGGAGCCAAGAGACCCAGTACTTC
CANSVWSQETQYF
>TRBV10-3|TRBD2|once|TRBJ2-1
TGTGCCATCACCAACTCAGGGGCTAGCGGGAGGGCCAACTATAATGAGCAGTTCTTC
CAITNSGASGRANYNEQFF
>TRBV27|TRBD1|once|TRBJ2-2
TGTGCCAGCAGTTTAAGTGGACAGGGATCGAACACCGGGGAGCTGTTTTTT
CASSLSGQGSNTGELFF
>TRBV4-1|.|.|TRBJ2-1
TGCGCCAGCAGCCAAGGGAGAGGAGTCCATGAGCAGTTCTTC
CASSQGRGVHEQFF
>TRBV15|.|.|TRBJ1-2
TGTGCCACCAGCAAGGCGGGGGGACTTGGCTATGGCTACACCTTC
CATSKAGGLGYGYTF
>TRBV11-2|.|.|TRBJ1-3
TGTGCCAGCAGCTTAGTTTCTGGGGGCTCCTCTGGAAACACCATATATTTT
CASSLVSGGSSGNTIYF
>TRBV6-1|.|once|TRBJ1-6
TGTGCCAGCGAAAAGGGATCCTATAATTCACCCCTCCACTTT
CASEKGSYNSPLHF
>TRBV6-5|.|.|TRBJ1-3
TGTGCCAGCAGCCGGTCGGGGGGCTCTGGAAACACCATATATTTT
CASSRSGGSGNTIYF
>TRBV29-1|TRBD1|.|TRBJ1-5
TGCAGCGTTGGGACGACAGGGGAGAATCAGCCCCAGCATTTT
CSVGTTGENQPQHF
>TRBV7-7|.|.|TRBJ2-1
TGTGCCAGCAGCGCCTCGGGTGGGGGAATTCATGAGCAGTTCTTC
CASSASGGGIHEQFF
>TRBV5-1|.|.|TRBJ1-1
TGCGCCAGCAGCCTAGATATGGGAGCTAACACTGAAGCTTTCTTT
CASSLDMGANTEAFF
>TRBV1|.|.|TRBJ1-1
TGCACCAGCAGCCAAGATCCTTCTTGGCGAATCACTGAAGCTTTCTTT
CTSSQDPSWRITEAFF
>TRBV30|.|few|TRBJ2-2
TGTGCCTGGAGGGGCGGGGAGCTGTTTTTT
CAWRGGELFF
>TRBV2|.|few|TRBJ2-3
TGTGCCAGCAGTGAGAGGGTGAGCACAGATACGCAGTATTTT
CASSERVSTDTQYF
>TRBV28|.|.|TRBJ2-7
TGTGCCAGCAGTTTTCTCTCCTACGAGCAGTACTTC
CASSFLSYEQYF
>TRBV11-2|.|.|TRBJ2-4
TGTGCCAGCAGCACAGGGCCGGGACGCCGGGGTACGTTC
CASSTGPGRRGTF
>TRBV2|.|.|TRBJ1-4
TGTGCCAGCAGGGAAATACGGACAGCGATTAATGAAAAACTGTTTTTT
CASREIRTAINEKLFF
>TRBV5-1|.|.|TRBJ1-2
TGCGCCGCCCAAACCGTTGATGGCTACACCTTC
CAAQTVDGYTF
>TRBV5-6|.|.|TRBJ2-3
TGTGCCAGCAGCTTCCGACTACTCCCCCCAGATACGCAGTATTTT
CASSFRLLPPDTQYF
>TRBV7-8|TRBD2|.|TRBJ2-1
TGTGCCAGCAGCTTTCCTAGCGGGAGGGCCTACAATGAGCAGTTCTTC
CASSFPSGRAYNEQFF
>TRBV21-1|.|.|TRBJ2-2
TGTGCCAGCAGCAAAGGAGCCCCATGGGGTAGCCGAGGTAAAAACACCGGGGAGCTGTTTTTT
CASSKGAPWGSRGKNTGELFF
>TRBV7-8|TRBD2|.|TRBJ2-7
TGTGCCAGCTCCCCCGGGCGGGGGTCCTCCTACGAGCAGTACTTC
CASSPGRGSSYEQYF